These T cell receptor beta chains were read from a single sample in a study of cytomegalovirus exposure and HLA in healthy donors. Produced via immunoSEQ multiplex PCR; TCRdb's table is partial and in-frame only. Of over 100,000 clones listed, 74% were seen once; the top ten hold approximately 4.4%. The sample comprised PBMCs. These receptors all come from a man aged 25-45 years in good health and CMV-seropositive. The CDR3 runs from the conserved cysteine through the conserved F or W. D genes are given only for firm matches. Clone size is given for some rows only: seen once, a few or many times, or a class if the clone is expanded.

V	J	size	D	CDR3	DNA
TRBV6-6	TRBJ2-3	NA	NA	CASSGNRVWTDTQYF	TGTGCCAGCAGTGGTAACAGGGTCTGGACAGATACGCAGTATTTT
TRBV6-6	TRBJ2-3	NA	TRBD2	CASTSGTSDTDTQYF	TGTGCCAGCACCTCAGGGACTAGCGATACAGATACGCAGTATTTT
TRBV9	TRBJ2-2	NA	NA	CASSARWLANTGELFF	TGTGCCAGCAGCGCCCGGTGGCTAGCGAACACCGGGGAGCTGTTTTTT
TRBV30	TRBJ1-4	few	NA	CAWSTGVEYEKLFF	TGTGCCTGGAGTACGGGTGTCGAGTATGAAAAACTGTTTTTT
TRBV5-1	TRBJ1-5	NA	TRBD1	CASRDREDQPQHF	TGCGCCAGCCGCGACAGGGAGGATCAGCCCCAGCATTTT
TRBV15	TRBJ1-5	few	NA	CATSRGKGSNQPQHF	TGTGCCACCAGCAGAGGGAAGGGGAGCAATCAGCCCCAGCATTTT
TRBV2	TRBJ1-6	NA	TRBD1	CASSRDRDYSPLHF	TGTGCCAGCAGTCGGGACAGGGACTATTCACCCCTCCACTTT
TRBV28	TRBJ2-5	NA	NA	CASSRQNPETQYF	TGTGCCAGCAGCCGCCAGAACCCTGAGACCCAGTACTTC
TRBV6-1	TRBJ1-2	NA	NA	CASSDGQVYGYTF	TGTGCCAGCAGTGACGGTCAGGTCTATGGCTACACCTTC
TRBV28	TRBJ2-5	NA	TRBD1	CASGQMDRETQYF	TGTGCCAGTGGACAGATGGACAGGGAGACCCAGTACTTC
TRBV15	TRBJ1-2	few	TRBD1	CATSKTGKAYGYTF	TGTGCCACCAGCAAGACAGGGAAGGCCTATGGCTACACCTTC
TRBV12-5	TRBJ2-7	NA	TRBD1	CASGLRNPQGARNEQYF	TGTGCTAGTGGTTTGCGTAATCCCCAGGGGGCGCGGAACGAGCAGTACTTC
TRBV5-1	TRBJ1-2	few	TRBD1	CASSLGQGSGGYTF	TGCGCCAGCAGCTTGGGACAGGGGTCCGGTGGCTACACCTTC
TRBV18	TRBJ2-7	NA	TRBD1	CASSPGTGGLEQYF	TGTGCCAGCTCACCCGGGACAGGGGGACTCGAGCAGTACTTC
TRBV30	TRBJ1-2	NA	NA	CAWSGLTGSLYGYTF	TGTGCCTGGAGTGGCTTGACAGGCTCTTTGTATGGCTACACCTTC
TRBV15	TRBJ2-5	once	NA	CATSRDLSVKETQYF	TGTGCCACCAGCAGAGATCTTTCAGTGAAAGAGACCCAGTACTTC
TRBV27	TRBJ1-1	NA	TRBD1	CASRPNRDRAGTEAFF	TGTGCCAGCAGGCCCAACAGGGACAGGGCAGGGACTGAAGCTTTCTTT
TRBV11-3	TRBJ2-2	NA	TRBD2	CASSLRNGGKNTGELFF	TGTGCCAGCAGCTTGAGAAACGGGGGGAAGAACACCGGGGAGCTGTTTTTT